This section outlines one TCR beta chain sequence together with its context. Antigen unknown. Germline V gives CDR1 LGHNT, CDR2 FRNRAP. V lost 1 base to trimming and J lost 5 bases; unmatched junction nucleotides: 1. The CDR3 has 13 residues. These data come from a study of T cell responses to AZD1222 COVID-19 vaccine. General study points: No day 14 peak samples; only post-peak repertoires were characterized. Two doses of AZD1222 preceded a rise in Spike-specific TCR breadth and depth. Nearly half of the spike-specific TCRs reportedly recognize variant regions that carry no mutations.

The table came from immunoSEQ multiplex PCR; TCRdb's copy has only in-frame clones and leaves some out. Of about 110,000 clones detected, about 85% appear once; the ten largest clones hold over 4%. The starting material was peripheral blood, obtained on day 0 of AZD1222 vaccination. The chain is built from TRBV12-5 and TRBJ1-2; the match to TRBD1 covers 7 bases. The receptor's source is an adult in good health. The CDR3 spells CASGLGRGYGYTF. CDR3 in DNA: TGTGCTAGTGGTTTGGGCAGGGGGTATGGCTACACCTTC.